The sample holds one count of the clone carrying this T cell receptor beta chain. TCRdb keeps only in-frame clones here, not all; method: immunoSEQ multiplex PCR. The sample has 35,000 to 40,000 clones, 87% seen once; the top ten hold more than 0.4%. This record comes from a study of CD8 T cells in acute hepatitis C reinfection. Sample time point: naive CD8 control sorted from an acute-time-point sample. V was shortened by 8 bases and J by 0 bases, with 15 bases between the two germline ends. There are 15 residues in the CDR3. The germline CDR1 and CDR2 sequences are SGHRS and YFSETQ. This clonotype originated in a man aged 25-40 years with chronic hepatitis C. Sample: naive CD8+ T cells from PBMCs. The chain has TRBV5-1 and TRBJ2-1; either TRBD1 or TRBD2 may fit D (6 bases each). In nucleotides, the CDR3 is TGCGCCAGTTTGGGCGGGACAAGCTCCTACAATGAGCAGTTCTTC. This sequence encodes CASLGGTSSYNEQFF.